One T cell receptor (beta chain) is described in this entry. As yet, its antigen is unknown. Sequencing of TCR beta drew on CD8+ and CD4+ T cells from blood. Controls matched for age and sex were healthy donors. This record comes from a study of CD8 T cells in Susac syndrome. Study results and limitations: As acknowledged by the study, its TCR sequencing and HLA analysis included a relatively small number of individuals.

After extraction with the RNeasy kit, about 0.45 to 1 ug of the RNA was reverse transcribed using random hexamers. Amplification of TCR beta CDR3 was carried out by immunoSEQ multiplex PCR, which covered 54 Vbeta and 13 Jbeta segments. TCRdb re-derived calls from the immunoSEQ multiplex PCR reads in MiXCR, one entry per CDR3 protein. The sample lists under 200,000 distinct CDR3 sequences, 85% to 95% occurring once. Sequencing was performed on CD4+ T cells from PBMCs. The TCR comes from a human donor in good health.

CDR3 in amino acids: CSAFRLADEQFF. The CDR3 coding sequence is TGCAGTGCTTTTCGACTAGCCGATGAGCAGTTCTTC. The chain is built from TRBV20-1 and TRBJ2-1; 7 bases are a match to TRBD2. From germline, CDR1 is DFQATT and CDR2 SNEGSKA (reference sequence). With 5 bases clipped from V and 8 bases from J, the junction kept 6 bases outside the gene matches. The CDR3 has 12 residues.